Below are 6 T cell receptor beta chains sequenced from a single sample in a study of patients and donors after allogeneic stem cell transplantation. TCRdb recomputed calls from the RT-PCR reads with MiXCR, one row per CDR3 protein. The repertoire holds around 150,000 distinct CDR3 sequences, with approximately 35% as singletons. Input material: blood, either unsorted or a sorted T cell fraction (not recorded which). The receptors stem from a human donor who was either an allogeneic HSCT recipient or a stem cell or donor lymphocyte infusion donor (not recorded which). It is not recorded whose cells these are; they may come from a transplant donor.

This clonotype was observed a handful of times. V and J are TRBV20-1 and TRBJ1-5; 8 bases align to TRBD1. Trimming removed 5 bases from V and 1 base from J; junction bases left unmatched: 7. The V gene's germline CDR1 is DFQATT and CDR2 SNEGSKA (reference sequence). The CDR3 has 15 residues. CDR3 sequence: CSAWTGTRSNQPQHF. As DNA, the CDR3 is TGCAGTGCTTGGACAGGGACGAGGAGCAATCAGCCCCAGCATTTT.

The chain joins TRBV30 to TRBJ2-2; D gene uncertain. The germline gives CDR1 GTSNPN, CDR2 SVGIG (reference sequence). CDR3 length: 13 amino acids. Trimming removed 4 bases from V and 4 bases from J, with 10 bases in between. As DNA, the CDR3 is TGTGCCTGGAACATTCCTAGCACCGGGGAGCTGTTTTTT. Amino acids: CAWNIPSTGELFF.

Only a few counts were recorded for this clonotype. This sequence joins TRBV28 and TRBJ1-2; 12 bases line up with TRBD1. The CDR3 totals 16 residues. V dropped 3 bases and J dropped 4; count of bases not matched to a gene: 6. The germline gives CDR1 MDHEN, CDR2 SYDVKM. In DNA, the CDR3 is TGTGCCAGCAGTTTTGGGGACAGGGGGCGAGGCTATGGCTACACCTTC. It encodes CASSFGDRGRGYGYTF.

The chain uses TRBV15 and TRBJ1-5; D gene ambiguous. With 3 bases removed from V and 1 base from J, the gap between germline ends came to 10 bases. CDR1 is LNHNV and CDR2 is YYDKDF in the germline V gene (reference sequence). The CDR3 totals 15 residues. CDR3 coding DNA: TGTGCCACCAGCAGGAGGGAAGGAAGCAATCAGCCCCAGCATTTT. It codes for CATSRREGSNQPQHF.

The chain has TRBV30 and TRBJ1-5, with 9 bases lining up with TRBD1. J gave up 0 bases and V 2 bases, and 11 bases lay outside the gene matches. Germline CDR1 is GTSNPN and CDR2 is SVGIG (reference sequence). The CDR3 is 18 residues long. The CDR3 loop reads CAWSRGTGLIHSNQPQHF. DNA for the CDR3: TGTGCCTGGAGTAGGGGGACAGGGCTTATTCATAGCAATCAGCCCCAGCATTTT.

V is TRBV9 and J is TRBJ1-1; tentative D call: TRBD1 (6 bases). This CDR3 has 14 residues. Trimming stripped 0 bases from V and 5 bases from J, with 11 bases between. Germline-derived CDR1 and CDR2 are SGDLS and YYNGEE. CDR3: CASSVVQGRTEAFF. CDR3 bases: TGTGCCAGCAGCGTAGTACAGGGTAGGACTGAAGCTTTCTTT. Together with reference TRBV9 and TRBJ1-1, the CDR3 gives the full variable domain: DSGVTQTPKHLITATGQRVTLRCSPRSGDLSVYWYQQSLDQGLQFLIQYYNGEERAKGNILERFSAQQFPDLHSELNLSSLELGDSALYFCASSVVQGRTEAFFGQGTRLTVV.